This T cell receptor (beta chain) was profiled in a study of beta chain features in type 1 diabetes listed by TCRdb under 2018. For the wider study: Mean age, gender distribution, total cell number and subset yield did not differ between patients and healthy donors. The study compared TCRB repertoires of sorted circulating CD4+ T cell subsets between recently diagnosed type 1 diabetes patients and matched healthy donors. Naive and central memory subsets were obtained from all 30 or so donors, but regulatory and stem cell-like memory subsets were isolated from only 8 patients and roughly eight healthy donors. Across all samples, some 100,000,000 sorted cells were examined, and cell number per subset correlated strongly with RNA yield. Broader findings and caveats from the paper: HLA sub-analyses involved small numbers of individuals, so any influence of HLA type on TCRB rearrangement remained unresolved. In all four CD4+ subsets, TCRB CDR3 length was moderately but significantly shorter in type 1 diabetes patients. Fewer insertions and more nucleotide deletions at VDJ recombination sites were observed in patients with type 1 diabetes, implying thymic rearrangement abnormalities. The naive, central memory and regulatory TCRB repertoires appeared to resemble one another more closely among patients than among healthy donors. Because cDNA rather than genomic DNA was sequenced, highly expressing activated cells could have been over-represented, although no difference in activation and CD3 levels was found between groups. Shorter templates might be favored by PCR, yet because patient and control samples were amplified and corrected together, any such skew would affect both groups equally.

Each donor gave one peripheral blood draw, roughly 0.11 L on average, collected into heparinised tubes. Naive, central memory, regulatory and stem cell-like memory CD4+ T cells were sorted on a BD FACSAria II using a panel including CD45RO, CCR7, CD25, CD127, CD95 and CD27. All sorted populations exceeded 95% purity. Right away, PBMCs were isolated by Lymphoprep density gradient centrifugation and were stained directly, with no culture step. So that batch effects would be minimized, each experiment stained and sorted samples in pairs, pairing one healthy donor with one patient. CDR1 and CDR2 are drawn from the germline V gene: SGHAT, FQNNGV. V loses 1 base, J loses 7 bases, and the germline ends lie 11 bases apart. The CDR3 runs 15 residues from the cysteine to the phenylalanine. The kept DNA is CDR3 alone, 45 bases in frame from the first base. For this clone: The antigen it binds to is not known. Qualities for individual bases were not recorded, and no much larger clone is one base off.

The entire amount of isolated RNA was reverse transcribed using the High Capacity cDNA Reverse Transcription Kit, so the sequenced TCRB transcripts were expressed ones. Naive, central memory and regulatory T cell samples underwent deep immunoSEQ sequencing, averaging roughly 3.4 million total reads per sample. Sorted cells were lysed in RLT buffer and RNA was extracted with DNase-treated RNeasy Micro or Mini kits, depending on cell number. To prevent cross-contamination, every cell subset was processed on its own, while patient and healthy donor samples were processed together. Using the immunoSEQ multiplex PCR, TCRB sequences were amplified from cDNA into 87-bp fragments spanning the CDR3 region. The amplicons were sequenced using the Illumina HiSeq platform. On the authors' methods: PCR bias was computationally corrected using synthetic template baselines, reads within Hamming distance 2 were collapsed, and singletons that could not be merged were discarded. Reads were aligned to IMGT to assign V, D and J genes, CDR3 length, and insertions or deletions at six rearrangement sites. Within each subset, clonotype counts were normalized to sorted cell number, and only after that were true diversity and Gini coefficients computed with the tcR R package. The overlap coefficient, calculated on TCRB nucleotide sequences, was used to quantify repertoire sharing. As a proxy for the pre-selection repertoire, out-of-frame TCRB sequences from naive cells were analyzed. TCRdb obtained this table from immuneACCESS and retained in-frame rearrangements with V and J assigned. These tables miss some clones; where compared with another copy, unresolved V genes account for less than half of the shortfall, and the remainder is unexplained. The D gene and trimming were derived from the DNA, and the V and J assignments and clone size from that table. The sample yields 150,000 to 200,000 clones; around 63% were counted once. The ten largest clonotypes hold nearly 0.09% of the sample.

The TCR was taken from a man in his thirties or forties with type 1 diabetes. Sequenced material: naive CD4+ T cells from blood. The cell subset or site label of this sample denotes: true naive CD4+ T cells. The rearranged chain carries TRBV11-2 and TRBJ1-6, with the D gene too uncertain to name. The CDR3 reads CASSLVQWWNSPLHF. In nucleotide form, the sequence is TGTGCCAGCAGCTTAGTTCAGTGGTGGAATTCACCCCTCCACTTT.